The T cell receptor beta chain described here comes from a study of vaccination effects on CD4 cells after COVID-19. Across the whole study: The median interval between the second dose and post-vaccine sampling was 72 days. Study-level results: Healthy vaccinees' vaccine-induced clones included only 1 of 255 cross-reacting with common cold coronaviruses. Late in the post-vaccination period, infection-induced and vaccine-induced clones underwent marked clonal contraction.

The method was immunoSEQ multiplex PCR; TCRdb's version includes in-frame clones alone and lacks a portion of them. The table records around 69,000 clones, around 74% of them present only once. ViraFEST used viral peptide pools to expand antigen-specific CD4+ T cells before sequencing. Following 10 days of culture, CD4+ T cells were isolated. Two doses of either BNT162b2 or mRNA-1273 were given to each participant. Testing of the vaccine recipients showed negative nucleocapsid antibodies and no prior SARS-CoV-2 infection. Concerning this clone: The antigen is not known.

This CDR3 spans 16 amino acids. V gave up 5 bases and J gave up 3 bases, with 16 bases separating them. The germline CDR1 and CDR2 sequences are SGHAT and FQNNGV. This clonotype originated in a human donor who received a COVID-19 vaccine. The sample was CD4+ T cells from PBMCs cultured with HCoV-229E spike peptides, taken after COVID-19 vaccination. V is TRBV11-2 and J is TRBJ2-2, with D tentatively TRBD1 or TRBD2 (7 bases each). CDR3 DNA sequence: TGTGCCAGCAGCCCAGGGGGGGGAGGATACACCGGGGAGCTGTTTTTT. Its protein product is CASSPGGGGYTGELFF.